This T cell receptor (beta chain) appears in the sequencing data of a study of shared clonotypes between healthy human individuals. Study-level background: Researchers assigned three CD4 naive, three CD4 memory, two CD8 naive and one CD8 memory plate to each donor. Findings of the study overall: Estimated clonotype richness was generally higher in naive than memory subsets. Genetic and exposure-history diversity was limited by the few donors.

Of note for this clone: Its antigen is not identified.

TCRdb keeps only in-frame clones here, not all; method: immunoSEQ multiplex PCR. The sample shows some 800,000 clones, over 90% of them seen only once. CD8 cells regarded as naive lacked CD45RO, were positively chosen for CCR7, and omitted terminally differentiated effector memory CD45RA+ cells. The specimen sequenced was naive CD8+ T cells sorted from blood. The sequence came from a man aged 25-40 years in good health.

CDR3 loop: CASSFKPGQGAGELFF. CDR3 bases: TGTGCCAGCAGCTTTAAACCGGGACAGGGGGCCGGGGAGCTGTTTTTT. The V and J genes are TRBV11-2 and TRBJ2-2; 11 nucleotides line up with TRBD1. The CDR3 is made up of 16 amino acids. In germline, CDR1 is SGHAT, CDR2 FQNNGV. With V trimmed by 3 bases and J by 6 bases, 6 bases remained unmatched. The complete variable domain, with remaining parts taken from reference TRBV11-2 and TRBJ2-2, reads EAGVAQSPRYKIIEKRQSVAFWCNPISGHATLYWYQQILGQGPKLLIQFQNNGVVDDSQLPKDRFSAERLKGVDSTLKIQPAKLEDSAVYLCASSFKPGQGAGELFFGEGSRLTVL.